These 27 T cell receptor beta chains originate from one sample sequenced in a study of CD8 T cells in Susac syndrome. When the RNA was reverse transcribed, random hexamers were used with an input of roughly 0.45 to 1 ug. A single record per CDR3 protein comes from TCRdb applying MiXCR to the immunoSEQ multiplex PCR reads. Of some 170,000 distinct CDR3 sequences listed, approximately 95% were seen once; the top ten hold around 0.11%. Sequencing input: CD4+ T cells from PBMCs. The source is a human donor in good health.

The V and J genes are TRBV2 and TRBJ1-2; D is unresolved. V lost 3 bases and J 3 bases, leaving 8 bases between the germline ends. The CDR3 has 13 residues. Germline V gene sequence: CDR1 SNHLY, CDR2 FYNNEI. As DNA, the CDR3 is TGTGCCAGCAGTGAGAGTACAGACTATGGCTACACCTTC. As protein: CASSESTDYGYTF.

V usage is TRBV4-3 and J usage is TRBJ2-5; tentatively, D is TRBD2 (6 bases). CDR3 length: 12 residues. Germline V lookup: CDR1 LGHNA, CDR2 YSLEER. V lost 1 base and J 7 bases, leaving 7 bases between the germline ends. The CDR3 region has the DNA TGCGCCAGCAGCCAAGTGGGGGGGACCCAGTACTTC. Its protein is CASSQVGGTQYF.

In its sample, this clonotype was seen once. This rearrangement joins TRBV29-1 to TRBJ1-1; 8 bases are a match to TRBD1. CDR3 length: 13 amino acids. V was clipped by 6 bases and J by 1 base; unmatched bases: 4. Germline V gene data show CDR1 as SQVTM and CDR2 as ANQGSEA. As DNA, the CDR3 is TGCAGCGTCCAGGGGGCGCGGAACACTGAAGCTTTCTTT. It is translated as CSVQGARNTEAFF.

The J gene is TRBJ2-7, the V gene TRBV2; TRBD1 is a possible D gene (6 bases). V lost 8 bases to trimming and J lost 5 bases, with 16 bases between them. Germline assignment: CDR1 SNHLY and CDR2 FYNNEI. This CDR3 contains 13 residues. In nucleotides, the CDR3 is TGTGCCAGCTCGGGCAGGGGAAACAACGAGCAGTACTTC. Amino acid sequence: CASSGRGNNEQYF.

The gene calls are TRBV29-1 and TRBJ2-1; possibly TRBD2 for D (6 bases). Trimming pared 7 bases from V and 8 bases from J, leaving 39 bases between. This CDR3 comprises 20 residues. Germline values: CDR1 SQVTM, CDR2 ANQGSEA. For the CDR3, the DNA is TGCAGCGGGAGAATGATCCGGCAAGGGTTGACCGGGACTTCCTTGGATGAGCAGTTCTTC. It encodes CSGRMIRQGLTGTSLDEQFF.

This chain links TRBV5-1 with TRBJ1-1, with 8 bases matching TRBD1. Germline V lookup: CDR1 SGHRS, CDR2 YFSETQ. V shed 0 bases, J shed 4 bases, and the junction held 2 bases outside the gene matches. The CDR3 totals 14 residues. The CDR3 sequence: CASSLGRGRTEAFF. Here the CDR3 DNA reads TGCGCCAGCAGCTTGGGCAGGGGGCGCACTGAAGCTTTCTTT.

The CDR3 nucleotides read TGCAGTGCCACCAGGACTCCCCCGGGCGAGCAGTACTTC. The encoded protein is CSATRTPPGEQYF. The rearrangement links TRBV20-1 to TRBJ2-7; perhaps TRBD2 as D (5 bases). With 6 bases removed from V and 6 bases from J, the gap between germline ends came to 18 bases. Germline CDR1 DFQATT, CDR2 SNEGSKA (reference sequence). This CDR3 comprises 13 residues.

The J gene is TRBJ2-7, the V gene TRBV27; 14 bases line up with TRBD2. Germline-derived CDR1 and CDR2 are MNHEY and SMNVEV (reference sequence). The V segment lost 3 bases and the J segment 2 bases; nucleotides outside the gene matches: 3. This CDR3 is built from 16 residues. The CDR3 reads CASSLTSGRGPYEQYF. CDR3 coding DNA: TGTGCCAGCAGTTTGACTAGCGGGAGGGGTCCCTACGAGCAGTACTTC.

The V and J genes are TRBV15 and TRBJ2-1, with D possibly being TRBD1 (5 bases). Germline V gives CDR1 LNHNV, CDR2 YYDKDF (reference sequence). Trimming took off 0 bases at V and 2 bases at J, with 8 bases between the two ends. This CDR3 region has 15 residues. The CDR3 sequence: CATSREGQPYNEQFF. The CDR3 DNA reads TGTGCCACCAGCAGAGAGGGGCAGCCCTACAATGAGCAGTTCTTC.

This chain connects TRBV11-3 to TRBJ2-7; 10 positions match TRBD1. The CDR3 sequence is 13 residues long. Per the germline V gene, CDR1 is SGHNT and CDR2 is YENEEA. Germline trimming cut 6 bases from V and 6 bases from J; bases unmatched to any gene: 5. CDR3 loop: CASSFGTGVEQYF. CDR3 DNA: TGTGCCAGCAGTTTCGGGACAGGGGTCGAGCAGTACTTC.

This clonotype was counted a single time. J is TRBJ2-5 and V is TRBV28; D assignment may be TRBD1 or TRBD2 (6 bases each). Trimming cost V 6 bases and J 3 bases, with 14 bases left between them. The CDR3 runs 14 residues. Germline V gene data show CDR1 as MDHEN and CDR2 as SYDVKM. In DNA form, the CDR3 reads TGTGCCAGCAGACCCGGACAGCGGGAAGAGACCCAGTACTTC. It specifies CASRPGQREETQYF.

This clonotype was seen a single time. This chain joins TRBV5-1 and TRBJ2-1; D may correspond to TRBD1 or TRBD2 (5 bases each). CDR1 and CDR2 from the germline V gene are SGHRS and YFSETQ. V was shortened by 2 bases and J by 8 bases, with 8 bases between the two germline ends. This CDR3 is 12 amino acids long. The CDR3 spells CASSFRDDEQFF. CDR3 nucleotides: TGCGCCAGCAGCTTTAGGGACGATGAGCAGTTCTTC.

V and J are TRBV15 and TRBJ2-5, with a tentative D call TRBD2 (7 bases). Trimming pared 1 base from V and 1 base from J, leaving 16 bases between. CDR3 size: 17 residues. Germline CDR1 and CDR2: LNHNV and YYDKDF (reference sequence). CDR3 residues: CATSRGVRGRAQETQYF. Written as DNA, the CDR3 is TGTGCCACCAGCAGAGGGGTTAGGGGGAGGGCCCAAGAGACCCAGTACTTC.

V is TRBV16 and J is TRBJ1-2, with 10 bases aligning to TRBD1. This CDR3 has 15 residues. V was pared by 0 bases and J by 4 bases, with 2 bases of the junction left unmatched. The germline V gene has CDR1 KGHSY and CDR2 FQNENV. The CDR3 DNA reads TGTGCCAGCAGCCAATCGGACAGGGGGGGCTATGGCTACACCTTC. Its translation: CASSQSDRGGYGYTF.

This chain links TRBV20-1 with TRBJ1-2; no firm D call. The CDR3 is made up of 11 amino acids. Germline CDR1 is DFQATT and CDR2 is SNEGSKA (reference sequence). V lost 0 bases, J lost 13 bases, and 12 bases lay in between. CDR3 in amino acids: CSARDHSMLTF. CDR3 DNA sequence: TGCAGTGCTAGAGATCACAGTATGCTCACCTTC.

The J gene is TRBJ2-2, the V gene TRBV27, with D hard to call. Germline assignment: CDR1 MNHEY and CDR2 SMNVEV (reference sequence). Trimming removed 2 bases from V and 4 bases from J, with 14 bases in between. The CDR3 extends over 16 amino acids. The CDR3 nucleotides are TGTGCCAGCAGTTTACACTCGGTCGCAGGCACCGGGGAGCTGTTTTTT. Translation: CASSLHSVAGTGELFF.

This chain joins TRBV20-1 and TRBJ2-5; 9 positions agree with TRBD1. The CDR3 has 13 amino acids. The ends lost 7 bases at V and 5 bases at J; junction bases unmatched: 8. Germline lookup yields CDR1 DFQATT and CDR2 SNEGSKA (reference sequence). The CDR3 nucleotides read TGCAGTGTCTTAGGACAGGGGACGGAGACCCAGTACTTC. Its translation: CSVLGQGTETQYF.

The chain is built from TRBV6-2 or TRBV6-3 and TRBJ2-7; 7 bases fit TRBD1. CDR3 length equals 15 residues. Unmatched junction bases numbered 5, after V lost 0 bases and J lost 3 bases. Germline V gene sequence: CDR1 MNHEY, CDR2 SVGEGT. CDR3 in DNA: TGTGCCAGCAGTTACTCGAACACAGGGGTCTACGAGCAGTACTTC. Translated: CASSYSNTGVYEQYF.

CDR3 nucleotide sequence: TGTGCCAGCAGCCAAGATCCGGGTTACACAGATACGCAGTATTTT. Its protein is CASSQDPGYTDTQYF. J is TRBJ2-3 and V is TRBV3-1, with D hard to call. With 0 bases removed from V and 2 bases from J, the gap between germline ends came to 9 bases. The CDR3 contains 15 residues. Germline V gene data show CDR1 as LGHDT and CDR2 as YNNKEL (reference sequence).

This sequence joins TRBV30 and TRBJ1-1; D not certain. CDR3 size: 14 residues. Germline V gene lookup returns CDR1 GTSNPN and CDR2 SVGIG (reference sequence). The ends were cut back, 2 bases at V and 5 bases at J, with 15 bases in the middle. CDR3 DNA sequence: TGTGCCTGGAGTCCCTGGGCCGGGGATACTGAAGCTTTCTTT. Its translation: CAWSPWAGDTEAFF.

The V gene is TRBV7-2, the J gene TRBJ2-7, with D uncertain. Germline loops: CDR1 SGHTA, CDR2 FQGNSA. The CDR3 loop spans 15 amino acids. The V and J ends lost 5 bases and 2 bases respectively, with 16 bases between them. CDR3: CASSRPGVGTYEQYF. CDR3 DNA sequence: TGTGCCAGCAGCCGACCAGGCGTTGGAACCTACGAGCAGTACTTC.

The chain uses TRBV30 and TRBJ2-3; D unclear. The V and J ends lost 2 bases and 2 bases respectively, with 5 bases between them. The germline gives CDR1 GTSNPN, CDR2 SVGIG (reference sequence). The CDR3 is 12 residues long. CDR3 residues: CAWSFSTDTQYF. The CDR3 DNA follows: TGTGCCTGGAGTTTCTCCACAGATACGCAGTATTTT.

The J gene is TRBJ2-1, the V gene TRBV2, with TRBD2 matching 7 bases. V shed 2 bases, J shed 9 bases, and the junction held 4 bases outside the gene matches. Germline CDR1 is SNHLY and CDR2 is FYNNEI. The CDR3 is 13 amino acids. The CDR3 is CASSEWTRSEQFF. CDR3 sequence (DNA): TGTGCCAGCAGTGAATGGACTAGGAGTGAGCAGTTCTTC.

The rearrangement joins TRBV7-2 to TRBJ2-5; 7 bases are a match to TRBD1. Germline V gives CDR1 SGHTA, CDR2 FQGNSA. V was clipped by 5 bases and J by 1 base; unmatched bases: 7. The length of the CDR3 is 15 residues. Here the CDR3 reads CASSRDRSSQETQYF. As DNA, the CDR3 is TGTGCCAGCAGCAGGGACAGAAGTAGCCAAGAGACCCAGTACTTC.

The chain joins TRBV30 to TRBJ1-3; no firm D call. The CDR3 consists of 12 residues. The ends were cut back, 5 bases at V and 4 bases at J, with 9 bases in the middle. Germline assignment: CDR1 GTSNPN and CDR2 SVGIG (reference sequence). CDR3 sequence: CAWGELGNTIYF. CDR3 in DNA: TGTGCCTGGGGGGAATTAGGAAACACCATATATTTT.

V is TRBV27 and J is TRBJ2-1, with 9 nucleotides matching TRBD2. The CDR3 covers 19 residues. The V gene end was trimmed by 5 bases and the J gene end by 0 bases; junction bases not matched to a gene: 14. From germline, CDR1 is MNHEY and CDR2 SMNVEV (reference sequence). CDR3 bases: TGTGCCAGCAGTCTCCGAGCGGGGGGAACCTCTTACTCCTACAATGAGCAGTTCTTC. Translation gives CASSLRAGGTSYSYNEQFF.

The J gene is TRBJ2-2, the V gene TRBV7-3; either TRBD1 or TRBD2 may fit D (5 bases each). This CDR3 region has 14 residues. The V gene's germline CDR1 is SGHTA and CDR2 FQGTGA. Between the trimmed V and J ends, which lost 4 bases and 11 bases, there was a span of 17 bases. The CDR3 DNA follows: TGTGCCAGCAGCTCGGGACCCAATAGGCGAGAGCTGTTTTTT. Translated, it gives CASSSGPNRRELFF.